The rows below give T cell receptor beta chains drawn from one sample of a study of T cell responses to AZD1222 COVID-19 vaccine. The assay was immunoSEQ multiplex PCR, and TCRdb's table has in-frame clones only and misses some. The data contain 150,000 to 200,000 clones, roughly 93% of them singletons. This specimen was peripheral blood, taken on day 0 of AZD1222 vaccination. These receptors all come from an adult in good health. CDR3s include the opening cysteine and the closing phenylalanine or tryptophan. The D gene is left open where the match is weak. Rows give clone size only sometimes, using once, few, many, or a class for an expanded clone.

J gene | D gene | clone size | V gene | CDR3 DNA | CDR3 protein
TRBJ2-5 | . | once | TRBV2 | TGTGCCAGCACCAGGGGGACTTACCAAGAGACCCAGTACTTC | CASTRGTYQETQYF
TRBJ1-5 | . | . | TRBV30 | TGTGCCTGGAGTGTACAAGGGTTTAAGGGTCAGCCCCAGCATTTT | CAWSVQGFKGQPQHF
TRBJ2-7 | . | . | TRBV2 | TGTGCCAGCAGTGATATTGATTTCAGGCTTAGCTACGAGCAGTACTTC | CASSDIDFRLSYEQYF
TRBJ2-2 | . | . | TRBV18 | TGTGCCAGCTCACACAGAGAAAAGAACACCGGGGAGCTGTTTTTT | CASSHREKNTGELFF
TRBJ2-7 | . | . | TRBV7-2 | TGTGCCAGCAGCCCCCAAGTGGCGGCAGAGTACGAGCAGTACTTC | CASSPQVAAEYEQYF
TRBJ2-5 | . | . | TRBV27 | TGTGCCAGCAGAGGGCTGCCTCAAGAGACCCAGTACTTC | CASRGLPQETQYF
TRBJ2-1 | . | . | TRBV24-1 | TGTGCCACCAGTGACCTGACTGGAACCCCGACTAATGAGCAGTTCTTC | CATSDLTGTPTNEQFF
TRBJ1-5 | . | . | TRBV15 | TGTGCCACCAGCAGAGCCGCAGGGGCGATTGGGCCCCAGCATTTT | CATSRAAGAIGPQHF
TRBJ1-2 | TRBD1 | once | TRBV7-9 | TGTGCCAGCAGCCGCCGGGACAGGGATCGGGGCTACACCTTC | CASSRRDRDRGYTF
TRBJ1-5 | . | . | TRBV28 | TGTGCCAGCAGAGACAGGAGCAATCAGCCCCAGCATTTT | CASRDRSNQPQHF
TRBJ1-1 | . | . | TRBV28 | TGTGCCAGCAGGCTACCGGGGGGTGAAGCTTTCTTT | CASRLPGGEAFF
TRBJ2-7 | . | . | TRBV3-1/TRBV3-2 | TGTGCCAGCAGCCAGTCGGGGCAGATTGCCTACGAGCAGTACTTC | CASSQSGQIAYEQYF
TRBJ1-1 | . | . | TRBV9 | TGTGCCAGCAGCCTCGACCCACAGGTGAACACTGAAGCTTTCTTT | CASSLDPQVNTEAFF
TRBJ2-1 | . | . | TRBV27 | TGTGCCAGCGGAACCTGGGACGCTCTAAGCTCCTACAATGAGCAGTTCTTC | CASGTWDALSSYNEQFF
TRBJ2-3 | . | . | TRBV7-3 | TGTGCCAGCAGCCCACCAAGCACAGATACGCAGTATTTT | CASSPPSTDTQYF
TRBJ1-2 | TRBD1 | . | TRBV12-5 | TGTGCTAGTGGTTTGGTACGGGACAGAAACTATGGCTACACCTTC | CASGLVRDRNYGYTF
TRBJ2-5 | . | . | TRBV27 | TGTGCCAGCAAGGGGAGTTTCGGTTTGGCCGGACTGGAGACCCAGTACTTC | CASKGSFGLAGLETQYF
TRBJ2-3 | TRBD2 | . | TRBV5-6 | TGTGCCAGCAGCGGCGGGACTAGCGGGAGAGGCGGAGATACGCAGTATTTT | CASSGGTSGRGGDTQYF
TRBJ1-1 | . | . | TRBV7-6 | TGTGCCAGCAGCTCAGTCCGGGGCACTGAAGCTTTCTTT | CASSSVRGTEAFF
TRBJ1-2 | . | . | TRBV12-3/TRBV12-4 | TGTGCCAGCACCCGGGACAACTATGGCTACACCTTC | CASTRDNYGYTF
TRBJ2-7 | TRBD1 | . | TRBV24-1 | TGTGCCACCAGTGACCCGGGACAGGGGAACTCCTACGAGCAGTACTTC | CATSDPGQGNSYEQYF
TRBJ2-2 | TRBD1 | . | TRBV19 | TGTGCCAGTAGACCGGGACAGGGGAGCACCGGGGAGCTGTTTTTT | CASRPGQGSTGELFF
TRBJ1-5 | TRBD1 | . | TRBV27 | TGTGCCAGCAGTCCCGGGACAGTGGGGCAGCCCCAGCATTTT | CASSPGTVGQPQHF
TRBJ1-5 | TRBD1 | once | TRBV19 | TGTGCCAGCGGGACAGTTTTTAGCAATCAGCCCCAGCATTTT | CASGTVFSNQPQHF
TRBJ2-1 | TRBD2 | . | TRBV19 | TGTGCCAGTAGTACGAATAGCGGGATAAAGCAGTTCTTC | CASSTNSGIKQFF
TRBJ2-2 | TRBD1 | . | TRBV28 | TGTGCCAGCAGACCGGCCCGGACAGGGATAATCGGGGAGCTGTTTTTT | CASRPARTGIIGELFF
TRBJ2-1 | TRBD2 | . | TRBV7-6 | TGTGCCAGCAGCACATTAGGACTAGTAATCGAGCAGTTCTTC | CASSTLGLVIEQFF
TRBJ2-3 | . | . | TRBV3-1/TRBV3-2 | TGTGCCAGCAGCCAAGATCTCTTGTCCACAGATACGCAGTATTTT | CASSQDLLSTDTQYF
TRBJ2-3 | TRBD2 | . | TRBV24-1 | TGTGCCACCAGTGACCCAGAACCGGGACTAGCGGGGCAAGATACGCAGTATTTT | CATSDPEPGLAGQDTQYF
TRBJ2-3 | . | . | TRBV7-8 | TGTGCCAGCAGCTTAGGGTCAGCGGGCACAGATACGCAGTATTTT | CASSLGSAGTDTQYF
TRBJ2-7 | TRBD2 | . | TRBV6-1 | TGTGCCAGCAGTGAGACTAGCGGGAGTATTTTCGAGCAGTACTTC | CASSETSGSIFEQYF
TRBJ2-5 | . | . | TRBV5-1 | TGCGCCAGCAGCTTGGTCAGGGGTTTTGAGCTCAGGGAGACCCAGTACTTC | CASSLVRGFELRETQYF
TRBJ2-1 | . | . | TRBV28 | TGTGCCAGCAGTCCGACAGCCACCTACAATGAGCAGTTCTTC | CASSPTATYNEQFF
TRBJ1-1 | . | . | TRBV7-2 | TGTGCCAGCAGCTTATCGACCGGGAACACTGAAGCTTTCTTT | CASSLSTGNTEAFF
TRBJ1-2 | TRBD1 | . | TRBV4-1 | TGCGCCAGCAGCCACCCTGGCAGGGGGGTTGATGGCTACACCTTC | CASSHPGRGVDGYTF
TRBJ2-3 | . | . | TRBV7-3 | TGTGCCAGCAGCTTAACCCCACAGGGCTTGACAGATACGCAGTATTTT | CASSLTPQGLTDTQYF